This T cell receptor beta chain was found in a study of neoadjuvant nivolumab and ipilimumab in lung cancer. General study results and limits: Resected tumors had greater TCR richness and clonality than uninvolved lung. A small number of samples were TCR sequenced. Only a single major-pathologic-response sample was available for clonality analysis.

Worth noting for this clone: Its specificity is unknown.

Germline V gene data show CDR1 as KGHSH and CDR2 as LQKENI. The ends lost 3 bases at V and 3 bases at J; junction bases unmatched: 7. The CDR3 extends over 15 amino acids. Clones were sequenced by immunoSEQ multiplex PCR, and TCRdb holds only the in-frame ones, with some missing. In the table there are around 7,500 clones, 75% to 90% of which are singletons. The chain is built from TRBV18 and TRBJ1-1; 7 nucleotides line up with TRBD1. Specimen: tumor tissue, collected after neoadjuvant nivolumab, alone or with ipilimumab, at or shortly before surgery. The TCR originated in an adult with non-small cell lung cancer. Some clones in this sample may be carry-over from other donors' samples. The CDR3 sequence is CASSPFDRAHTEAFF. CDR3 coding DNA: TGTGCCAGCTCACCGTTTGACAGGGCACACACTGAAGCTTTCTTT.